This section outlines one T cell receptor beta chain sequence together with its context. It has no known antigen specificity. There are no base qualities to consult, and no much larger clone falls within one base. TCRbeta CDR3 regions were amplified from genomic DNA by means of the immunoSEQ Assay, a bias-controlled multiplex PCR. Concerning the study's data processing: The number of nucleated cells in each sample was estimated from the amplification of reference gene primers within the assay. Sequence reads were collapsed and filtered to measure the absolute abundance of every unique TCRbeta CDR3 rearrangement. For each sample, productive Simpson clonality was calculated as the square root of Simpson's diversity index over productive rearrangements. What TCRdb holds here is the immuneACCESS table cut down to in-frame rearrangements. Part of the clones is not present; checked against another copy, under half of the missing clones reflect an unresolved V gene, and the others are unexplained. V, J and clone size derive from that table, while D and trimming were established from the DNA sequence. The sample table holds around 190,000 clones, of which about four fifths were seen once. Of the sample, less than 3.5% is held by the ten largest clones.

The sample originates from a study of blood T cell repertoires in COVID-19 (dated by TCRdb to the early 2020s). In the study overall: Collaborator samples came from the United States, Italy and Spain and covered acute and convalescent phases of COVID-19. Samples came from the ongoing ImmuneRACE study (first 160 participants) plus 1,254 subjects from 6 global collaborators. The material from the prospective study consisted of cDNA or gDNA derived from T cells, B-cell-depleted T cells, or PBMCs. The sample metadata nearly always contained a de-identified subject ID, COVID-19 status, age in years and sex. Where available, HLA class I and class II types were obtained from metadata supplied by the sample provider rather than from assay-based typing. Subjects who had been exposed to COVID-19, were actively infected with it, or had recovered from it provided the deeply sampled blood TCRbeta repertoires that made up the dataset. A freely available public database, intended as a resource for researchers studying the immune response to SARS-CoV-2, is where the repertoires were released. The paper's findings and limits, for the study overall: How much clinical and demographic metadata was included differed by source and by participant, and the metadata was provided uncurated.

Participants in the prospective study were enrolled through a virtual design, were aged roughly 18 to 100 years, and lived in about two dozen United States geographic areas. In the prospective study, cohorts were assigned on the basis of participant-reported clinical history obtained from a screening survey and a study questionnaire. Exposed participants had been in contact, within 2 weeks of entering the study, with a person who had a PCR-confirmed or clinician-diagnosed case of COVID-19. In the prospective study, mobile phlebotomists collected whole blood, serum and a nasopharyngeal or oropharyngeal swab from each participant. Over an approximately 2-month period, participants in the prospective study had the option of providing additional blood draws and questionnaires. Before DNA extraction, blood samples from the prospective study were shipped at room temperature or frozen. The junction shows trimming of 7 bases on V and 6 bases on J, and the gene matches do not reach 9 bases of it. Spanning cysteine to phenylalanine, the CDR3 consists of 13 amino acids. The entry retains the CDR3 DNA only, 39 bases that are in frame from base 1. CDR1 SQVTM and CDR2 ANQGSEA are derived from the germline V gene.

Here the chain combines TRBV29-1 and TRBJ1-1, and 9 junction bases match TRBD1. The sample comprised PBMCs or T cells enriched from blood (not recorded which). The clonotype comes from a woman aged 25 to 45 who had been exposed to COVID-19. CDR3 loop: CSAWDRVGSEAFF. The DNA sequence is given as TGCAGCGCGTGGGACAGGGTCGGATCTGAAGCTTTCTTT.